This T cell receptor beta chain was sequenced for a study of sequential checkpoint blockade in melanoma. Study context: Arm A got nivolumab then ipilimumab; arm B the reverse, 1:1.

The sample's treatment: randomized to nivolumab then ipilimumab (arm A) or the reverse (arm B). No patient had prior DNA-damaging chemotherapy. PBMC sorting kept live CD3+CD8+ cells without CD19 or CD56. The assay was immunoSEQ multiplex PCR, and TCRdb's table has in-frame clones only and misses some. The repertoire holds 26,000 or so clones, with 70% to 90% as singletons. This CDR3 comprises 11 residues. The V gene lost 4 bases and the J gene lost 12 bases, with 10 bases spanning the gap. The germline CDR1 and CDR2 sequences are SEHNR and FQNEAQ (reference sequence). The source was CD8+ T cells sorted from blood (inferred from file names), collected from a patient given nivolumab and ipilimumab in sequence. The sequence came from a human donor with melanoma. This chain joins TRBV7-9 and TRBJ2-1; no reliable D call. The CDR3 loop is CASSSSPGQFF. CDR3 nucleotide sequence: TGTGCCAGCAGCTCCTCCCCCGGGCAGTTCTTC.